The TCR beta chain described here comes from a study of cytomegalovirus exposure and HLA in healthy donors. Study-wide results and limits: In an earlier analysis, about 87% or about 30%: the productive usage of most TCR beta V segments. Analysis was performed later, and it showed HLA-associated TCR beta chains to be more clonally expanded than equally common others. Published work reported that the classifier diagnosed cytomegalovirus status with high specificity and sensitivity.

Trimming shortened V by 8 bases and J by 5 bases, and 9 bases separated the two germline ends. The CDR3 length is 11 residues. The germline V gene has CDR1 LNHDA and CDR2 SQIVND (reference sequence). Primers: 60 Vbeta forward and 13 Jbeta reverse. As processed by the authors: About 12 million of 80 million or so unique TCR beta chains were shared, per a later count. The protocol was immunoSEQ multiplex PCR, while the TCRdb copy is restricted to in-frame clones and leaves out a portion. That table furnishes V, J and clone size, whereas the DNA furnished D and trimming. The sample has about 99,000 clones, around 80% seen once. Only one count was recorded for this clone. The antigen remains undetermined.

This sequence originates from a male donor in good health and CMV-seropositive. Sequenced material: PBMCs. This chain uses TRBV19 with TRBJ2-5; D call uncertain. The CDR3 nucleotides are TGTGCCAGTTCCGCCCGGGAGACCCAGTACTTC. It is translated as CASSARETQYF.